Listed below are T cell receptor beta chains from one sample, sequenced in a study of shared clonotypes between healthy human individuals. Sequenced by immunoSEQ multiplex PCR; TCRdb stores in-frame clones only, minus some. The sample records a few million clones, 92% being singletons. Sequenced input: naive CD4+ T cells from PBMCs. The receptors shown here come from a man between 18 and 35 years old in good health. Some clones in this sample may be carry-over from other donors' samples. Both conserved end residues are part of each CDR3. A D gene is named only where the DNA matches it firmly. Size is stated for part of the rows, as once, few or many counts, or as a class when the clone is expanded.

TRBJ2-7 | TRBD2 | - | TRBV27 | TGTGCCAGCAGATATTCGCGGGAGCCATCCTACGAGCAGTACTTC | CASRYSREPSYEQYF
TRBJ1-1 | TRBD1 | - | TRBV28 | TGTGCCAGCAGTCCGACAGGGGGCGGGACTGAAGCTTTCTTT | CASSPTGGGTEAFF
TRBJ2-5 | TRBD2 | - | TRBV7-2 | TGTGCCAGCAGCTCCGCAGCGGGAGAGATAGGAGAGACCCAGTACTTC | CASSSAAGEIGETQYF
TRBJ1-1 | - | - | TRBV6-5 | TGTGCCAGCAGTTACTCGGCGGCGGGGAACACTGAAGCTTTCTTT | CASSYSAAGNTEAFF
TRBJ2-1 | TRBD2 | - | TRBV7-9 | TGTGCCAGCAGCCCCGGGACTAGCGACTACAATGAGCAGTTCTTC | CASSPGTSDYNEQFF
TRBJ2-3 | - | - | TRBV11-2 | TGTGCCAGCAGGCAGGGATTAACGACTTCTTTCACAGATACGCAGTATTTT | CASRQGLTTSFTDTQYF
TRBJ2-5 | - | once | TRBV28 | TGTGCCAGCAGTTTAGTGGGGGGGGCACAAGAGACCCAGTACTTC | CASSLVGGAQETQYF
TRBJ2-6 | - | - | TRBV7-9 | TGTGCCAGCAGCTTATTAGGGGTCGGGGCCAACGTCCTGACTTTC | CASSLLGVGANVLTF
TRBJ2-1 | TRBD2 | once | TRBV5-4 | TGTGCCAGCAGCTTGACTAGCGGGAGCGGTGAGTACTACAATGAGCAGTTCTTC | CASSLTSGSGEYYNEQFF
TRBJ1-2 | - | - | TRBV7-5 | TGTGTCAGAAGCCCCTCGGGCATACGGAACGATGGCTACACCTTC | CVRSPSGIRNDGYTF